This TCR beta chain was recovered during a study of blood T cell repertoires in COVID-19. Study-level information: The study drew acute and convalescent COVID-19 samples from the United States, Italy and Spain. T cells, B-cell-depleted T cells, or PBMCs supplied cDNA or gDNA.

The cohort comprised adults aged 18 to 89 years residing in approximately 22 US areas. As handled by the study authors: Researchers report that nucleated cell counts were estimated from reference gene primer amplification. The protocol was immunoSEQ multiplex PCR, while the TCRdb copy is restricted to in-frame clones and leaves out a portion. V and J calls plus clone size are reproduced from that table; the DNA served to infer D and trimming. The sample yields about 370,000 clones, 80% to 90% seen once. The germline gives CDR1 SEHNR, CDR2 FQNEAQ (reference sequence). The CDR3 spans 14 residues. Unmatched junction bases numbered 2, after V lost 5 bases and J lost 5 bases.

V usage is TRBV7-9 and J usage is TRBJ1-4, with 10 bases matching TRBD1. The sequenced sample was PBMCs or T cells enriched from blood (not recorded which). The receptor comes from a man aged 18 to 29 who had recovered from COVID-19. The CDR3 loop reads CASSQTGGNEKLFF. CDR3 nucleotide sequence: TGTGCCAGCAGCCAGACAGGGGGCAATGAAAAACTGTTTTTT.